This entry features one TCR beta chain sequence. The table came from immunoSEQ multiplex PCR; TCRdb's copy has only in-frame clones and leaves some out. This sample has about 69,000 clones, with almost 80% found just once. This record belongs to a study of blood T cell repertoires in COVID-19. The CDR3 is 18 residues long. Germline assignment: CDR1 LGHNA and CDR2 YNFKEQ. Trimming removed 0 bases at V and 2 bases at J, with 17 bases between. Sequencing used peripheral blood. The clonotype originates from a man aged 60 to 75 with acute or convalescent COVID-19. The gene calls are TRBV4-2 and TRBJ1-5; the D gene is possibly TRBD1 (6 bases). The CDR3 region is CASSQENVGQLGNQPQHF. The CDR3 nucleotides read TGTGCCAGCAGCCAAGAGAACGTCGGACAGCTAGGCAATCAGCCCCAGCATTTT.